The entry below describes one TCR beta chain. Antigen: not known. The data stem from a study of shared clonotypes between healthy human individuals. General study points: When naive CD4 clonotypes were compared across a few donors, 4% to 5.5% were shared.

This CDR3 region has 17 residues. The V gene lost 2 bases and the J gene lost 3 bases, with 20 bases spanning the gap. Germline V gene lookup returns CDR1 MGHRA and CDR2 YSYEKL. Sorted-subset replicate PCR reactions were performed with approximately 180 ng DNA, corresponding to some 32,000 T cell genomes. The protocol was immunoSEQ multiplex PCR, while the TCRdb copy is restricted to in-frame clones and leaves out a portion. Among 700,000 or so clones listed, more than 70% were seen once. The receptor was isolated from a woman younger than 45 in good health. Material for sequencing was memory CD4+ T cells sorted from blood. Subset of the sample: CD45RA-negative fraction. The chain joins TRBV4-1 to TRBJ2-7, with D maybe TRBD1 (6 bases). The CDR3 region has the DNA TGCGCCAGCAGCCAAACGCCAAACGGACAGTGGGGCTACGAGCAGTACTTC. Protein product: CASSQTPNGQWGYEQYF.